These 21 T cell receptor beta chains were all obtained from the same sample, sequenced in a study of Graves' ophthalmopathy and Graves' hyperthyroidism. Investigators amplified TCR beta CDR3 regions from RNA transcripts. A first-round RT-PCR used HTBI primers, followed by a second-round multiplex PCR. One entry per CDR3 protein results from TCRdb running MiXCR on the multiplex PCR reads. The sample lists 900,000 to 1,200,000 distinct CDR3 sequences, about 40% occurring once. Material for sequencing was peripheral blood or thyroid tissue (not recorded which). These TCRs come from an adult man with Graves' hyperthyroidism.

V gene TRBV19 combines with J gene TRBJ1-2, with 8 bases lining up with TRBD1. The CDR3 length is 12 residues. V lost 9 bases to trimming and J lost 7 bases; unmatched junction nucleotides: 7. From germline, CDR1 is LNHDA and CDR2 SQIVND (reference sequence). The CDR3 region is CARDREKGGYTF. CDR3 nucleotide sequence: TGTGCCAGGGACAGGGAAAAAGGTGGCTACACCTTC.

The rearrangement links TRBV7-9 to TRBJ2-7; D is perhaps TRBD2 (6 bases). Between the trimmed V and J ends, which lost 5 bases and 5 bases, there was a span of 10 bases. Germline V gene lookup returns CDR1 SEHNR and CDR2 FQNEAQ (reference sequence). This CDR3 contains 12 residues. The CDR3 is CASSHPGDEQYF. The CDR3 coding sequence is TGTGCCAGCAGCCACCCGGGGGACGAGCAGTACTTC.

This clonotype was seen repeatedly, ten times or more. J is TRBJ1-5 and V is TRBV7-8; D gene unclear. This CDR3 is 14 amino acids long. Germline-derived CDR1 and CDR2 are SGHVS and FQNEAQ. With 1 base removed from V and 5 bases from J, the gap between germline ends came to 9 bases. In DNA, the CDR3 is TGTGCCAGCAGCTTAGGAGTCGGTTATCAGCCCCAGCATTTT. Its protein is CASSLGVGYQPQHF.

J is TRBJ1-2 and V is TRBV7-6; 9 bases align to TRBD1. Germline-derived CDR1 and CDR2 are SGHVS and FNYEAQ. The CDR3 has 16 amino acids. With V trimmed by 5 bases and J by 5 bases, 12 bases remained unmatched. The CDR3 nucleotides are TGTGCCAGCAGCCAAAAAACAGGGGGCGGGATATATGGCTACACCTTC. It codes for CASSQKTGGGIYGYTF.

This clonotype occurred a few times. V and J are TRBV5-6 and TRBJ1-1; TRBD1 might be the D (6 bases). Looked up from germline, CDR1 is SGHDT and CDR2 is YYEEEE. This CDR3 has 15 amino acids. V gave up 3 bases and J gave up 3 bases, with 15 bases separating them. The CDR3 region is CASSSPSGADTEAFF. For the CDR3, the DNA is TGTGCCAGCAGCTCACCTTCAGGGGCCGACACTGAAGCTTTCTTT.

The chain links TRBV10-3 to TRBJ1-4; D not resolved. Between the trimmed V and J ends, which lost 3 bases and 8 bases, there was a span of 7 bases. The CDR3 spans 12 residues. Germline loops: CDR1 ENHRY, CDR2 SYGVKD. The CDR3 reads CAISDEGEKLFF. The DNA of the CDR3 is TGTGCCATCAGTGATGAAGGGGAAAAACTGTTTTTT.

This sequence joins TRBV27 and TRBJ2-7; D is perhaps TRBD2 (6 bases). This CDR3 spans 13 amino acids. V was shortened by 3 bases and J by 6 bases, with 12 bases between the two germline ends. Germline V gives CDR1 MNHEY, CDR2 SMNVEV (reference sequence). The CDR3 sequence: CASSFALASEQYF. In nucleotides, the CDR3 is TGTGCCAGCAGTTTTGCACTAGCATCCGAGCAGTACTTC.

A few counts support this clonotype. The J gene is TRBJ2-7, the V gene TRBV20-1; D is perhaps TRBD2 (6 bases). Trimming left V 0 bases short and J 0 bases short, with 12 bases between. The germline gives CDR1 DFQATT, CDR2 SNEGSKA (reference sequence). The CDR3 sequence is 15 residues long. CDR3 in DNA: TGCAGTGCTAGAGATTGGGGGGAGCACTCCTACGAGCAGTACTTC. Translation: CSARDWGEHSYEQYF.

This clonotype has only a few counts. V is TRBV5-8 and J is TRBJ2-7; unclear D gene. With 5 bases removed from V and 0 bases from J, the gap between germline ends came to 15 bases. CDR1 and CDR2 from the germline V gene are SGHTS and YDEGEE. CDR3 length: 15 residues. CDR3 sequence (DNA): TGTGCCAGCAGTAAAGCCGCACGGAGCTCCTACGAGCAGTACTTC. This sequence encodes CASSKAARSSYEQYF. Supplemented by reference TRBV5-8 and TRBJ2-7, the full variable domain reads EAGVTQSPTHLIKTRGQQATLRCSPISGHTSVYWYQQALGLGLQFLLWYDEGEERNRGNFPPRFSGRQFPNYSSELNVNALELEDSALYLCASSKAARSSYEQYFGPGTRLTVT.

In this sample, this clonotype turned up a few times. The chain joins TRBV6-5 to TRBJ1-2; 9 nucleotides agree with TRBD1. The junction had 11 bases not matched to a gene; V was cut back by 5 bases and J by 4 bases. The length of the CDR3 is 16 residues. The germline V gene encodes CDR1 MNHEY and CDR2 SVGAGI. CDR3 DNA: TGTGCCAGCAGTCCACGGACAGGGGCCTGGTTCTATGGCTACACCTTC. Translation: CASSPRTGAWFYGYTF.

This clonotype has at least ten counts. The chain has TRBV19 and TRBJ1-1, with D possibly matching TRBD1 (5 bases). Germline loops: CDR1 LNHDA, CDR2 SQIVND (reference sequence). V was shortened by 9 bases and J by 1 base, with 15 bases between the two germline ends. The CDR3 runs to 14 residues. The CDR3 DNA follows: TGTGCCAGCAGCATCGGGACGGCGAACACTGAAGCTTTCTTT. Protein product: CASSIGTANTEAFF.

The J gene is TRBJ2-7, the V gene TRBV10-2, with D perhaps TRBD1 (7 bases). Per the germline V gene, CDR1 is WSHSY and CDR2 is SAAADI. Trimming removed 6 bases from V and 0 bases from J, with 24 bases in between. This CDR3 has 18 amino acids. The CDR3 is CASRGGTVSDSSSYEQYF. The CDR3 region has the DNA TGCGCCAGCAGGGGCGGGACAGTTAGTGATTCCAGCTCCTACGAGCAGTACTTC.

Worth noting for this clonotype: Likely a read error: the CDR3 ends without its conserved phenylalanine or tryptophan. The limits of the CDR3 on the DNA are not certain, so only TCRdb's listed CDR3 is given. This chain links TRBV7-9 with TRBJ1-4; whether TRBD1, the table's D call, matches the DNA was not checked. Both ends counted, the CDR3 spans 9 residues. Germline-derived CDR1 and CDR2 are SEHNR and FQNEAQ (reference sequence). The CDR3 loop is CASSTWGGG.

There are many counts of this clonotype. V and J are TRBV15 and TRBJ2-5; D possibly corresponds to TRBD2 (6 bases). The length of the CDR3 is 15 residues. Trimming shortened V by 6 bases and J by 5 bases, and 19 bases separated the two germline ends. From germline, CDR1 is LNHNV and CDR2 YYDKDF (reference sequence). CDR3 loop: CATRGDRGSRETQYF. In DNA, the CDR3 is TGTGCCACCAGAGGGGACCGGGGGAGTAGGGAGACCCAGTACTTC.

Comment on this clonotype: A much more abundant neighbour one base away suggests this may be a read error. The gene calls are TRBV5-1 and TRBJ1-4, with TRBD1 matching over 9 bases. Germline CDR1 is SGHRS and CDR2 is YFSETQ. The CDR3 runs 14 residues. Trimming took 7 bases from V and 8 from J; bases not matched to a gene: 9. The CDR3 spells CASCRDREQEKLFF. The CDR3 DNA follows: TGCGCCAGCTGCCGGGACAGGGAGCAAGAAAAACTGTTTTTT.

This clonotype has ten or more counts. The V gene is TRBV29-1, the J gene TRBJ1-2, with D perhaps matching TRBD1 (6 bases). The length of the CDR3 is 13 residues. CDR1 and CDR2 (germline): SQVTM, ANQGSEA. Trimming shortened V by 4 bases and J by 5 bases, and 14 bases separated the two germline ends. DNA of the CDR3: TGCAGCGTTGGGACAGCGGTTGGGTATGGCTACACCTTC. Its translation: CSVGTAVGYGYTF.

This clonotype was detected ten times or more. The chain couples TRBV20-1 to TRBJ1-4; no reliable D call. V was cut by 1 base and J by 0 bases, with 6 bases left in between. There are 14 residues in the CDR3. CDR1 and CDR2 (germline): DFQATT, SNEGSKA (reference sequence). The CDR3 region has the DNA TGCAGTGCTAGAGTGGGAACAACTAATGAAAAACTGTTTTTT. Translated, it gives CSARVGTTNEKLFF.

The chain links TRBV6-6 to TRBJ1-4; TRBD1 is a possible D gene (5 bases). The CDR3 is 16 residues long. Trimming left V 8 bases short and J 8 bases short, with 24 bases between. Per the germline V gene, CDR1 is MNHNY and CDR2 is SVGAGI (reference sequence). In DNA form, the CDR3 reads TGTGCCAGCCTACCACGGAGGGACGACAGTTGGGAAAAACTGTTTTTT. Amino acid sequence: CASLPRRDDSWEKLFF.

To note about this clonotype: The limits of the CDR3 on the DNA are not certain, so only TCRdb's listed CDR3 is given. The rearrangement links TRBV11-2 to TRBJ2-7; the table's D call of TRBD1 was not tested on the DNA. The germline CDR1 and CDR2 sequences are SGHAT and FQNNGV. The CDR3 is 14 residues long, counting both termini. The CDR3 reads CASSVEVGQGARYF.

The V gene is TRBV20-1, the J gene TRBJ1-5; 7 bases are shared with TRBD1. Germline lookup yields CDR1 DFQATT and CDR2 SNEGSKA (reference sequence). CDR3 length equals 12 residues. Trimming cost V 5 bases and J 9 bases; bases outside gene matches: 7. The CDR3 loop reads CSADRVTRPQHF. DNA for the CDR3: TGCAGTGCTGACAGGGTGACCCGGCCCCAGCATTTT.

This chain uses TRBV10-3 with TRBJ2-7; D not resolved. Germline V gene lookup returns CDR1 ENHRY and CDR2 SYGVKD. The CDR3 is made up of 13 amino acids. V was shortened by 2 bases and J by 5 bases, with 10 bases between the two germline ends. The CDR3 loop is CAISEERINEQYF. For the CDR3, the DNA is TGTGCCATCAGTGAGGAAAGGATAAACGAGCAGTACTTC.